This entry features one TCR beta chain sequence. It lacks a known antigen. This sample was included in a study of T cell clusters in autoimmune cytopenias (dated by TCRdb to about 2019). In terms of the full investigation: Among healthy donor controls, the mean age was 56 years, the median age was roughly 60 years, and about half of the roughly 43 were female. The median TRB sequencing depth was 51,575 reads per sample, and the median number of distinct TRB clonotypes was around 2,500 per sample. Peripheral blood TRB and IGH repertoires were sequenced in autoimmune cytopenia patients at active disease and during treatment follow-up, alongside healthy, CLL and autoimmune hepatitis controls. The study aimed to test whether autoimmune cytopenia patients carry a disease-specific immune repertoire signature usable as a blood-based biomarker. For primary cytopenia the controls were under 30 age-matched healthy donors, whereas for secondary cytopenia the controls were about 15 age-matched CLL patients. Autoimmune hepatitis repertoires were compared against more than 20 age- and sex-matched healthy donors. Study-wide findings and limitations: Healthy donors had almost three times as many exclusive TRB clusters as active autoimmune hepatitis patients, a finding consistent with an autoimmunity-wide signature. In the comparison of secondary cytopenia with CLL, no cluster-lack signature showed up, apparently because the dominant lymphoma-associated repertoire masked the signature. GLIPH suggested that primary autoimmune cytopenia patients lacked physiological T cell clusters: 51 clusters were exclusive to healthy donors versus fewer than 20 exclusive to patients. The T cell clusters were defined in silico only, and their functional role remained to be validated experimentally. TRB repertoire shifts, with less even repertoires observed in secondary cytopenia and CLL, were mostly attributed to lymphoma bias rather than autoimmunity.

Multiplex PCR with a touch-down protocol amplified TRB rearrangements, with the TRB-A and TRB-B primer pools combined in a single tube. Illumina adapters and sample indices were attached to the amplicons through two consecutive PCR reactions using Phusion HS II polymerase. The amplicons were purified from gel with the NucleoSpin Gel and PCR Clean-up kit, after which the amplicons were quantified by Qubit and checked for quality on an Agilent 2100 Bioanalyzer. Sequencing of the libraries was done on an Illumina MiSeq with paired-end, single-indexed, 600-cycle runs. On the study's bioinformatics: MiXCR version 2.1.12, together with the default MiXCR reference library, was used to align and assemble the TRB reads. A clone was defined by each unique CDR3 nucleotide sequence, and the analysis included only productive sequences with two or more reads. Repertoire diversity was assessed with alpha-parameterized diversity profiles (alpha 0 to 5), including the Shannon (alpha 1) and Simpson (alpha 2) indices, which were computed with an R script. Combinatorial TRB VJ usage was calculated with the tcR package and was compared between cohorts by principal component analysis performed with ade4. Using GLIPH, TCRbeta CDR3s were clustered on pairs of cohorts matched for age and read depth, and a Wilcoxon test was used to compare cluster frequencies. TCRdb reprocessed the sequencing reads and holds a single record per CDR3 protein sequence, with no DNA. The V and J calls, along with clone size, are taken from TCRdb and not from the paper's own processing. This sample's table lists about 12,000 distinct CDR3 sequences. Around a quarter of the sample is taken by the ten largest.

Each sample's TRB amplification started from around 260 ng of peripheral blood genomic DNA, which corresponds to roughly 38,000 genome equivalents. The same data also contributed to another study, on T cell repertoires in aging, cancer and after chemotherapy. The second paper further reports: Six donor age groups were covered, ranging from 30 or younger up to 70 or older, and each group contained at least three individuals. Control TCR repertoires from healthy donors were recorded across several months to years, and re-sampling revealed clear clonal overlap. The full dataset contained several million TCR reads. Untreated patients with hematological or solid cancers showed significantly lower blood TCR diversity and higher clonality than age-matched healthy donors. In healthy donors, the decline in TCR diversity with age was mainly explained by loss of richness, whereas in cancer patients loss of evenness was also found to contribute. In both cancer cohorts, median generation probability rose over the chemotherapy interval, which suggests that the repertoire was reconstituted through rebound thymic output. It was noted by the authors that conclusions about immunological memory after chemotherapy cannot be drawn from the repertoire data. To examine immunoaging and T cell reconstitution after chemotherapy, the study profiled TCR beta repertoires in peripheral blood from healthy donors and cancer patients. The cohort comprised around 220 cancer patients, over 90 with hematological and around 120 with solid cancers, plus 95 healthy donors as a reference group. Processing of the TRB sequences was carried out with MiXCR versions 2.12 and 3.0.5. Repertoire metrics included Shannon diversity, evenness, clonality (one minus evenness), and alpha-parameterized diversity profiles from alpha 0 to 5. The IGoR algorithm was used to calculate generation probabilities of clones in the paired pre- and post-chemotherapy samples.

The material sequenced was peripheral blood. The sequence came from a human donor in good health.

The encoded CDR3 is CASSMRSGQGGYEQFF. The rearrangement combines TRBV11-3 with TRBJ2-1; TCRdb proposes TRBD1, but this gene call is untestable without DNA. The germline V gene encodes CDR1 SGHNT and CDR2 YENEEA. Taken from cysteine to phenylalanine, the CDR3 has 16 residues. No coding sequence is recorded.